This T cell receptor beta chain was found in a study of control samples from healthy donors and cancer patients. Germline lookup yields CDR1 LGHDT and CDR2 YNNKEL (reference sequence). This CDR3 has 14 amino acids. V lost 3 bases to trimming and J lost 6 bases; unmatched junction nucleotides: 5. Here immunoSEQ multiplex PCR was the method, and the copy in TCRdb shows in-frame clones only, minus some. The table lists 100,000 to 150,000 clones, roughly 92% of them singletons. The sample taken for sequencing was blood. The sequence derives from a man younger than 30 in good health. V is TRBV3-1 (or the pseudogene TRBV3-2) and J is TRBJ1-1, with 9 bases lining up with TRBD1. In nucleotides, the CDR3 is TGTGCCAGCAGCCAGATGACAGGGGGTTCTGAAGCTTTCTTT. This sequence encodes CASSQMTGGSEAFF.